A selection of T cell receptor beta chains follows, all from one sample in a study of T cell responses to AZD1222 COVID-19 vaccine. Clones were sequenced by immunoSEQ multiplex PCR, and TCRdb holds only the in-frame ones, with some missing. This sample has about 170,000 clones, with approximately 92% found just once. This specimen was peripheral blood, taken on day 0 of AZD1222 vaccination. These receptors originate from an adult in good health. Each CDR3 is given with its conserved first and last residue. D genes are given only for firm matches. Not every row has a clone size; where given, it reads once, few, many or a size class.

d_call	cdr3_length	v_call	clone_size	j_call	cdr3_nt	cdr3_aa
-	15	TRBV7-7	-	TRBJ1-4	TGTGCTAGCAGCTTAGAGGGCTTACCAGGGGAAAAACTGTTTTTT	CASSLEGLPGEKLFF
-	19	TRBV4-1	-	TRBJ2-3	TGCGCCAGCAGCCAACCACCCCTCCACAGAGAACTTAGCACAGATACGCAGTATTTT	CASSQPPLHRELSTDTQYF
-	15	TRBV7-9	-	TRBJ2-2	TGTGCCAGCAGCCCAGGTCGGACCCGGACCGGGGAGCTGTTTTTT	CASSPGRTRTGELFF
-	12	TRBV24-1	-	TRBJ2-2	TGTGCCACCAGTCAGGTCACCGGGGAGCTGTTTTTT	CATSQVTGELFF
-	14	TRBV30	-	TRBJ2-1	TGTGCCTGGAGTCCAATAGCGGATTACAATGAGCAGTTCTTC	CAWSPIADYNEQFF
-	15	TRBV5-8	-	TRBJ2-7	TGTGCCAGCAGCCGCCGGGTTGCGAGCTCCTACGAGCAGTACTTC	CASSRRVASSYEQYF
TRBD1	15	TRBV4-1	once	TRBJ2-7	TGCGCCAGCAGCCAAGATATGACAGGGGGGTACGAGCAGTACTTC	CASSQDMTGGYEQYF
TRBD1	15	TRBV19	-	TRBJ2-1	TGTGCCAGTAGTCTACGGACAGGGGGAGAAAATGAGCAGTTCTTC	CASSLRTGGENEQFF
TRBD1	15	TRBV6-5	-	TRBJ1-1	TGTGCCAGCAACCGAAACAGGGGAGGTGGCACTGAAGCTTTCTTT	CASNRNRGGGTEAFF
-	14	TRBV2	-	TRBJ1-1	TGTGCCAGTGACAACGCTCTAATGAACACTGAAGCTTTCTTT	CASDNALMNTEAFF
-	13	TRBV4-1	-	TRBJ2-1	TGCGCCAGCAGCCAAGAAGGTAGTGATGAGCAGTTCTTC	CASSQEGSDEQFF
TRBD2	15	TRBV27	-	TRBJ2-1	TGTGCCAGCAGTTCATTAGCGGGAGGGGGCAATGAGCAGTTCTTC	CASSSLAGGGNEQFF
TRBD1	15	TRBV18	-	TRBJ1-1	TGTGCCAGCTCACCCCGACGGGACAGGAACACTGAAGCTTTCTTT	CASSPRRDRNTEAFF
TRBD1	14	TRBV4-1	once	TRBJ1-2	TGCGCCAGCAGCCACGTCGACAGGGAGGCAAGCTACACCTTC	CASSHVDREASYTF
TRBD1	14	TRBV6-5	once	TRBJ1-5	TGTGCCAGCAGGGAGGACAGGGGTTATCAGCCCCAGCATTTT	CASREDRGYQPQHF
-	12	TRBV18	-	TRBJ2-3	TGTGCCAGCTCACCCCAGGGAGATACGCAGTATTTT	CASSPQGDTQYF
-	12	TRBV7-9	-	TRBJ2-3	TGTGCCAGCACTAAGGGAGGAGATACGCAGTATTTT	CASTKGGDTQYF
-	13	TRBV12-3/TRBV12-4	-	TRBJ1-5	TGTGCCAGCAGTTTAGGTTCAAATCAGCCCCAGCATTTT	CASSLGSNQPQHF
TRBD1	15	TRBV18	-	TRBJ1-3	TGTGCCAGCTCAACTGACAGGGTTTCCGGAAACACCATATATTTT	CASSTDRVSGNTIYF
TRBD2	12	TRBV5-4	-	TRBJ2-1	TGTGCCAGCAGGTGGGGACTAAATGAGCAGTTCTTC	CASRWGLNEQFF
-	15	TRBV19	-	TRBJ2-3	TGTGCCAGTAGCGGGACGGGTGGAGGAATTGGCACGCAGTATTTT	CASSGTGGGIGTQYF
-	15	TRBV6-2/TRBV6-3	-	TRBJ1-3	TGTGCCAGCAGTTACTTGGGGACCTCTGGAAACACCATATATTTT	CASSYLGTSGNTIYF
TRBD1	16	TRBV27	-	TRBJ1-2	TGTGCCAGCAGTCCCGCCGGGGCAGGGGGCAGCTATGGCTACACCTTC	CASSPAGAGGSYGYTF
-	14	TRBV6-6	-	TRBJ1-2	TGTGCCAGCAGTTACTCGAGTGGGAGGGACGGCTACACCTTC	CASSYSSGRDGYTF
TRBD2	16	TRBV7-2	-	TRBJ2-2	TGTGCCAGCAGCCCACCGGGACTAGTGAGAACCGGGGAGCTGTTTTTT	CASSPPGLVRTGELFF
TRBD2	16	TRBV9	-	TRBJ2-2	TGTGCCAGCAGCCCTAGCGGGAGCGTCAACACCGGGGAGCTGTTTTTT	CASSPSGSVNTGELFF
TRBD1	18	TRBV6-1	-	TRBJ1-5	TGTGCCAGCAGTGAAGGGGGACAGGGAATTTATAGCAATCAGCCCCAGCATTTT	CASSEGGQGIYSNQPQHF
-	12	TRBV28	-	TRBJ2-7	TGTGCCAGCAGTTTATCCAGATACGAGCAGTACTTC	CASSLSRYEQYF
-	15	TRBV19	-	TRBJ2-7	TGTGCCAGTAGTATTCGCCCGGACACGGTTTACGAGCAGTACTTC	CASSIRPDTVYEQYF
-	13	TRBV2	-	TRBJ1-1	TGTGCCAGCAGAGCCTTTCAGGGGACTGAAGCTTTCTTT	CASRAFQGTEAFF
-	11	TRBV6-2/TRBV6-3	-	TRBJ2-7	TGTGCCAGCAGTTTAAGAACCGAGCAGTACTTC	CASSLRTEQYF
-	14	TRBV7-2	-	TRBJ1-3	TGTGCCAGCACCGCCACAGGGAGTGGAAACACCATATATTTT	CASTATGSGNTIYF
-	16	TRBV21-1	-	TRBJ2-7	TGTGCCAGCAGCAAGTTAGCGGGGTTGAGCTCCTACGAGCAGTACTTC	CASSKLAGLSSYEQYF
-	13	TRBV18	-	TRBJ2-5	TGTGCCAGCTCAGGGGGGATCGGAGAGACCCAGTACTTC	CASSGGIGETQYF
-	14	TRBV29-1	few	TRBJ2-2	TGCAGCGTTGACGGGAGCGGGAACACCGGGGAGCTGTTTTTT	CSVDGSGNTGELFF
-	14	TRBV7-9	-	TRBJ1-6	TGTGCCAGCACCCTCGGTAGCTATAATTCACCCCTCCACTTT	CASTLGSYNSPLHF
-	13	TRBV14	-	TRBJ1-2	TGTGCCAGCAGCCAAGAGGGAACAGGAGGCTACACCTTC	CASSQEGTGGYTF
-	13	TRBV9	once	TRBJ1-5	TGTGCCAGCAGCCAGTTTAGCAATCAGCCCCAGCATTTT	CASSQFSNQPQHF
-	13	TRBV3-1/TRBV3-2	-	TRBJ1-6	TGTGCCAGCTGGGACGGAGGATATTCACCCCTCCACTTT	CASWDGGYSPLHF
TRBD1	13	TRBV19	-	TRBJ1-2	TGTGCCAGTGTGCAGGGGGCTGGCTATGGCTACACCTTC	CASVQGAGYGYTF
-	17	TRBV2	-	TRBJ2-3	TGTGCCCTCCTGGGAACAGGGTTGAAGTTCGAAACAGATACGCAGTATTTT	CALLGTGLKFETDTQYF
-	14	TRBV7-9	-	TRBJ2-7	TGTGCCAGCAGCTTAGGGGGCTACACCTACGAGCAGTACTTC	CASSLGGYTYEQYF
-	16	TRBV5-1	-	TRBJ1-3	TGCGCCAGCAGCTTGGGAGGACAATCCTCTGGAAACACCATATATTTT	CASSLGGQSSGNTIYF
-	14	TRBV5-6	-	TRBJ1-1	TGTGCCAGCAGCTTGGTTCGGGGAACCACTGAAGCTTTCTTT	CASSLVRGTTEAFF
TRBD1	16	TRBV6-2/TRBV6-3	-	TRBJ2-5	TGTGCCAGCAGCCGTGGGACAGGGCGGTACCAAGAGACCCAGTACTTC	CASSRGTGRYQETQYF
-	14	TRBV3-1/TRBV3-2	-	TRBJ1-1	TGTGCCAGCAGCCTCGGACACATGAACACTGAAGCTTTCTTT	CASSLGHMNTEAFF
-	11	TRBV19	-	TRBJ2-5	TGTGCCAGTAGTGGAAGAGAGACCCAGTACTTC	CASSGRETQYF